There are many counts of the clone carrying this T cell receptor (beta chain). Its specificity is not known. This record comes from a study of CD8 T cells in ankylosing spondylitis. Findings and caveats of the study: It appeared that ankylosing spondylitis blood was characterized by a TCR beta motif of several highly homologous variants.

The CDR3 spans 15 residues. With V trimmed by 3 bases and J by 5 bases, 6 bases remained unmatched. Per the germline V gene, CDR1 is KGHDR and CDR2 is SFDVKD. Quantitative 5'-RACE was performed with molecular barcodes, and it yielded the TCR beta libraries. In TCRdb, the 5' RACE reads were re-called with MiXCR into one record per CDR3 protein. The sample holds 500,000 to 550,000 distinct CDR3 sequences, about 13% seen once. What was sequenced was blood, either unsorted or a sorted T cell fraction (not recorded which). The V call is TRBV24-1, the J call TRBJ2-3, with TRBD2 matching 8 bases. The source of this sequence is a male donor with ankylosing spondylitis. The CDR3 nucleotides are TGTGCCACCAGTGATCCGCGGGGGGCTGGAGATACGCAGTATTTT. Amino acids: CATSDPRGAGDTQYF.